Below, 17 T cell receptor beta chains from the same sample are listed, as sequenced in a study of T cell changes during pregnancy in multiple sclerosis (dated by TCRdb to the late 2010s). The library was built by means of the immunoSEQ multiplex PCR assay. TCRdb took this table from immuneACCESS and kept in-frame rearrangements with V and J called. Such tables lack part of the clones; where checked against another copy, unresolved V genes explain under half of the gap, and the rest is unexplained. This sample has around 80,000 clones in its table, and 92% of those were observed once. About 3% of the sample is in the top ten clones. This sample comprised peripheral blood, obtained before pregnancy. The source is a female donor with multiple sclerosis, enrolled in a pregnancy study.

The genes are TRBV5-1 and TRBJ1-2, with TRBD1 matching 8 bases. V was pared by 3 bases and J by 2 bases, with 3 bases of the junction left unmatched. CDR3 length: 14 residues. Germline V gene data show CDR1 as SGHRS and CDR2 as YFSETQ. The CDR3 region has the DNA TGCGCCAGCAGCTGGGGACAGGCGAACTATGGCTACACCTTC. Amino acid sequence: CASSWGQANYGYTF.

J is TRBJ2-1 and V is TRBV19; unclear D gene. Trimming stripped 0 bases from V and 3 bases from J, with 3 bases between. The CDR3 has 13 residues. Germline V lookup: CDR1 LNHDA, CDR2 SQIVND (reference sequence). This CDR3 reads CASSIEYYNEQFF. CDR3 nucleotides: TGTGCCAGTAGTATAGAGTACTACAATGAGCAGTTCTTC.

The sample holds one count of this clone. V usage is TRBV2 and J usage is TRBJ2-3; D unclear. Trimming cost V 6 bases and J 1 base, with 11 bases left between them. CDR1 and CDR2 (germline): SNHLY, FYNNEI. The CDR3 consists of 14 residues. The CDR3: CASRSSTGTDTQYF. The CDR3 DNA reads as TGTGCCAGCAGAAGCAGCACAGGCACAGATACGCAGTATTTT.

The V call is TRBV7-9, the J call TRBJ2-1; D may be TRBD2 (5 bases). Germline V gives CDR1 SEHNR, CDR2 FQNEAQ (reference sequence). Trimming cost V 2 bases and J 6 bases, with 11 bases left between them. The CDR3 runs 14 residues. The CDR3 loop is CASSLRGQRNEQFF. The CDR3 bases are TGTGCCAGCAGCTTAAGAGGGCAGCGCAATGAGCAGTTCTTC. The complete variable domain, with remaining parts taken from reference TRBV7-9 and TRBJ2-1, reads DTGVSQNPRHKITKRGQNVTFRCDPISEHNRLYWYRQTLGQGPEFLTYFQNEAQLEKSRLLSDRFSAERPKGSFSTLEIQRTEQGDSAMYLCASSLRGQRNEQFFGPGTRLTVL.

V gene TRBV19 combines with J gene TRBJ2-7; D perhaps matches TRBD2 (6 bases). This CDR3 spans 12 amino acids. Deletions cut 5 bases from V and 2 bases from J, with 7 bases between. CDR1 is LNHDA and CDR2 is SQIVND in the germline V gene (reference sequence). The CDR3 spells CASSAGPYEQYF. CDR3 coding DNA: TGTGCCAGTAGTGCGGGACCCTACGAGCAGTACTTC. The complete variable domain, with remaining parts taken from reference TRBV19 and TRBJ2-7, reads DGGITQSPKYLFRKEGQNVTLSCEQNLNHDAMYWYRQDPGQGLRLIYYSQIVNDFQKGDIAEGYSVSREKKESFPLTVTSAQKNPTAFYLCASSAGPYEQYFGPGTRLTVT.

The CDR3 nucleotides are TGCAGCGTTGTAGGCCTCGCCCCACTAGCGGGAGCGAGCTCCTACAATGAGCAGTTCTTC. It codes for CSVVGLAPLAGASSYNEQFF. The chain uses TRBV29-1 and TRBJ2-1, with 11 positions matching TRBD2. Trimming removed 4 bases from V and 0 bases from J; junction bases left unmatched: 17. Germline V gene data show CDR1 as SQVTM and CDR2 as ANQGSEA. The CDR3 sequence is 20 residues long.

This CDR3 reads CASSTGLLGLQFF. In DNA form, the CDR3 reads TGTGCCAGCAGCACCGGACTACTTGGACTTCAGTTCTTC. This chain uses TRBV11-3 with TRBJ2-1, with D maybe TRBD2 (6 bases). This CDR3 is 13 amino acids long. CDR1 and CDR2 (germline): SGHNT, YENEEA. Trimming cost V 5 bases and J 13 bases, with 18 bases left between them. The full variable domain, in which reference TRBV11-3 and TRBJ2-1 provide the parts outside the CDR3, is EAGVVQSPRYKIIEKKQPVAFWCNPISGHNTLYWYLQNLGQGPELLIRYENEEAVDDSQLPKDRFSAERLKGVDSTLKIQPAELGDSAVYLCASSTGLLGLQFFGPGTRLTVL.

The chain combines TRBV9 with TRBJ1-5; 9 bases agree with TRBD1. Germline CDR1 is SGDLS and CDR2 is YYNGEE. V shed 3 bases, J shed 0 bases, and the junction held 7 bases outside the gene matches. The CDR3 contains 17 residues. The CDR3 DNA follows: TGTGCCAGCAGCGCGGGACAGGGCAGGGATAGCAATCAGCCCCAGCATTTT. Translated, it gives CASSAGQGRDSNQPQHF.

The chain has TRBV2 and TRBJ2-7, with 11 nucleotides matching TRBD2. The V segment lost 7 bases and the J segment 3 bases; nucleotides outside the gene matches: 17. CDR1 SNHLY and CDR2 FYNNEI come from the germline V gene. This CDR3 is built from 18 residues. The CDR3 nucleotides read TGTGCCAGCATCTCGAGGGGTAGCGGGAGGGCCGGGGTCTACGAGCAGTACTTC. It is translated as CASISRGSGRAGVYEQYF.

The genes are TRBV7-9 and TRBJ2-3, with 9 positions matching TRBD2. This CDR3 is built from 17 residues. V gave up 6 bases and J gave up 4 bases; unmatched junction bases: 14. CDR1 and CDR2 from the germline V gene are SEHNR and FQNEAQ (reference sequence). CDR3 DNA: TGTGCCAGCAGTCAACCTAGAGGCGGGAGGGCGTCAGATACGCAGTATTTT. Amino acids: CASSQPRGGRASDTQYF.

The gene calls are TRBV11-3 and TRBJ2-2; possible D gene TRBD2, 6 bases. CDR1 is SGHNT, CDR2 YENEEA, per germline. The CDR3 sequence is 14 residues long. The V end was cut by 3 bases, the J end by 1 base, with 6 bases between. The CDR3 region has the DNA TGTGCCAGCAGCTTCGGGGGGAACACCGGGGAGCTGTTTTTT. It encodes CASSFGGNTGELFF.

This clone showed up just once. The chain uses TRBV18 and TRBJ2-5; 9 bases line up with TRBD2. This CDR3 has 14 amino acids. The germline V gene has CDR1 KGHSH and CDR2 LQKENI. J gave up 5 bases and V 3 bases, and 4 bases lay outside the gene matches. CDR3: CASSPSGSYETQYF. The CDR3 DNA is TGTGCCAGCTCACCTAGCGGGAGTTATGAGACCCAGTACTTC.

The chain recombines TRBV9 with TRBJ2-7; TRBD2 matches 10 bases. There are 13 residues in the CDR3. Germline CDR1 is SGDLS and CDR2 is YYNGEE. V was clipped by 4 bases and J by 6 bases; unmatched bases: 4. The CDR3 DNA sequence: TGTGCCAGCAGCCTTCTAGCGGGAGCCGAGCAGTACTTC. This codes for CASSLLAGAEQYF.

This clone came up once. This chain joins TRBV5-1 and TRBJ2-2, with D perhaps matching TRBD1 (5 bases). V dropped 1 base and J dropped 0 bases, with 13 bases sitting between them. Looked up from germline, CDR1 is SGHRS and CDR2 is YFSETQ. The CDR3 extends over 17 amino acids. The CDR3 is CASSLTIQAANTGELFF. In DNA, the CDR3 is TGCGCCAGCAGCTTGACAATACAGGCCGCGAACACCGGGGAGCTGTTTTTT.

The chain uses TRBV29-1 and TRBJ2-7, with 7 bases fitting TRBD1. Germline CDR1 is SQVTM and CDR2 is ANQGSEA. Unmatched junction bases numbered 4, after V lost 6 bases and J lost 2 bases. There are 12 residues in the CDR3. DNA for the CDR3: TGCAGCGTCGTACAGGGGACCTACGAGCAGTACTTC. Encoded protein: CSVVQGTYEQYF.

The chain combines TRBV20-1 with TRBJ2-5; the D is unclear. The CDR3 spans 11 residues. Germline values: CDR1 DFQATT, CDR2 SNEGSKA (reference sequence). V was pared by 0 bases and J by 10 bases, with 9 bases between. The CDR3 loop is CSAREGGDQYF. The DNA for the CDR3 is TGCAGTGCTAGAGAAGGCGGAGACCAGTACTTC.

V usage is TRBV19 and J usage is TRBJ2-2, with D hard to call. CDR1 is LNHDA, CDR2 SQIVND, per germline (reference sequence). Trimming pared 4 bases from V and 5 bases from J, leaving 11 bases between. This CDR3 has 14 amino acids. CDR3 protein: CASSTQRGTGELFF. The DNA for the CDR3 is TGTGCCAGTAGTACCCAGAGAGGTACCGGGGAGCTGTTTTTT.